These 28 T cell receptor beta chains originate from one sample sequenced in a study of blood T cell repertoires in COVID-19. The table came from immunoSEQ multiplex PCR; TCRdb's copy has only in-frame clones and leaves some out. The profile shows around 100,000 clones, roughly 84% of them singletons. Sequencing was carried out using peripheral blood. Every receptor here comes from a man aged 40-49 years with acute or convalescent COVID-19.

V and J are TRBV7-8 and TRBJ2-1, with D possibly matching TRBD2 (6 bases). The CDR3 sequence is 17 residues long. With 5 bases removed from V and 0 bases from J, the gap between germline ends came to 17 bases. The germline V gene encodes CDR1 SGHVS and CDR2 FQNEAQ. CDR3 amino acids: CASSATSLTSSYNEQFF. The DNA for the CDR3 is TGTGCCAGCAGCGCGACTAGTTTAACGAGCTCCTACAATGAGCAGTTCTTC.

This sequence joins TRBV6-5 and TRBJ2-4; weak D call: TRBD1 (5 bases). The CDR3 length is 13 residues. Germline CDR1 reads MNHEY; CDR2 reads SVGAGI. Trimming took 2 bases from V and 5 from J, leaving 7 bases between them. CDR3 residues: CASSYGAENIQYF. CDR3 nucleotides: TGTGCCAGCAGTTACGGGGCCGAAAACATTCAGTACTTC.

This chain links TRBV11-2 with TRBJ2-1; TRBD1 matches at 10 bases. Germline V gives CDR1 SGHAT, CDR2 FQNNGV. The CDR3 spans 13 residues. V lost 5 bases and J lost 12; bases outside the gene matches: 7. The CDR3 is CASSPRQGAGQFF. CDR3 DNA sequence: TGTGCCAGCAGCCCCAGACAGGGGGCGGGGCAGTTCTTC.

The genes are TRBV19 and TRBJ2-1, with 9 bases identical to TRBD2. The ends lost 7 bases at V and 10 bases at J; junction bases unmatched: 17. The CDR3 is 16 residues long. The germline CDR1 and CDR2 sequences are LNHDA and SQIVND (reference sequence). DNA of the CDR3: TGTGCCAGTAACCCACCCTGGGCTAGCGGGAAACGGGAGCAGTTCTTC. Translated: CASNPPWASGKREQFF.

The genes are TRBV29-1 and TRBJ2-2; D unclear. This CDR3 region has 12 residues. Deletions cut 4 bases from V and 1 base from J, with 4 bases between. Germline assignment: CDR1 SQVTM and CDR2 ANQGSEA. The CDR3 sequence: CSVAVNTGELFF. As DNA, the CDR3 is TGCAGCGTTGCTGTGAACACCGGGGAGCTGTTTTTT.

This chain uses TRBV12-3 or TRBV12-4 with TRBJ2-1; D gene unclear. Trimming stripped 4 bases from V and 6 bases from J, with 7 bases between. This CDR3 is built from 12 residues. CDR3 sequence: CASSSLRNEQFF. For the CDR3, the DNA is TGTGCCAGCAGTTCCCTGCGCAATGAGCAGTTCTTC.

V usage is TRBV9 and J usage is TRBJ2-3; no definite D call. The CDR3 loop spans 13 amino acids. The germline CDR1 and CDR2 sequences are SGDLS and YYNGEE. V gave up 3 bases and J gave up 5 bases, with 10 bases separating them. The chain's CDR3 is CASSDRPIDTQYF. In DNA, the CDR3 is TGTGCCAGCAGCGACAGACCCATAGATACGCAGTATTTT.

V and J are TRBV19 and TRBJ1-2, with D possibly being TRBD1 (6 bases). Germline V gives CDR1 LNHDA, CDR2 SQIVND (reference sequence). V was pared by 7 bases and J by 3 bases, with 18 bases between. This CDR3 is 15 amino acids long. In nucleotides, the CDR3 is TGTGCCAGTATCCCGGGACAAGGCCCCTACTATGGCTACACCTTC. Its protein product is CASIPGQGPYYGYTF.

The rearrangement uses TRBV30 and TRBJ2-5, with TRBD2 matching 14 bases. The CDR3 length is 15 residues. The V gene end was trimmed by 3 bases and the J gene end by 3 bases; junction bases not matched to a gene: 3. Germline V gene data show CDR1 as GTSNPN and CDR2 as SVGIG (reference sequence). CDR3 DNA sequence: TGTGCCTGGAGGGTGGGACTAGCGGGAGAAGAGACCCAGTACTTC. Protein product: CAWRVGLAGEETQYF.

V and J are TRBV19 and TRBJ2-3; 8 nucleotides agree with TRBD2. The CDR3 runs to 15 residues. The germline V gene encodes CDR1 LNHDA and CDR2 SQIVND (reference sequence). J was trimmed by 1 base and V by 3 bases; bases with no gene match: 3. This CDR3 reads CASSIGRGGTDTQYF. The DNA for the CDR3 is TGTGCCAGTAGTATTGGGCGGGGGGGCACAGATACGCAGTATTTT.

V usage is TRBV9 and J usage is TRBJ2-7, with D unclear. The CDR3 sequence is 14 residues long. Germline V gene sequence: CDR1 SGDLS, CDR2 YYNGEE. The V gene lost 0 bases and the J gene lost 8 bases, with 15 bases spanning the gap. CDR3 sequence (DNA): TGTGCCAGCAGCGTAGTACCCGAATCTACGAAGCAGTACTTC. Its translation: CASSVVPESTKQYF.

This chain's CDR3 is CASSLADSYGYTF. In nucleotides, the CDR3 is TGTGCCAGCAGTTTAGCTGACTCCTATGGCTACACCTTC. The chain combines TRBV12-3 or TRBV12-4 with TRBJ1-2; unclear D gene. Trimming removed 0 bases from V and 4 bases from J, with 6 bases in between. The CDR3 covers 13 residues.

The rearrangement uses TRBV9 and TRBJ2-2; the match to TRBD2 covers 10 bases. Germline V CDR1 and CDR2: SGDLS, YYNGEE. V shed 2 bases and J 1 base; nucleotides not matched to a gene: 2. This CDR3 has 16 residues. CDR3 in amino acids: CASSVGLAENTGELFF. The CDR3 nucleotides read TGTGCCAGCAGCGTCGGACTAGCGGAGAACACCGGGGAGCTGTTTTTT.

The V call is TRBV6-6, the J call TRBJ1-2; D is unresolved. V gave up 2 bases and J gave up 1 base, with 5 bases separating them. This CDR3 has 13 residues. Germline V gene lookup returns CDR1 MNHNY and CDR2 SVGAGI (reference sequence). The CDR3 nucleotides read TGTGCCAGCAGTTACCAGGATAACTATGGCTACACCTTC. This gives the protein CASSYQDNYGYTF.

The chain is built from TRBV6-5 and TRBJ2-7; TRBD2 agrees at 12 bases. Per germline, CDR1 MNHEY and CDR2 SVGAGI. Germline trimming cut 6 bases from V and 4 bases from J; bases unmatched to any gene: 7. The CDR3 is 15 residues long. The CDR3 region has the DNA TGTGCCAGCAGGCTACTAGCGGGGGGTGAATACGAGCAGTACTTC. Protein: CASRLLAGGEYEQYF.

This chain connects TRBV4-3 to TRBJ1-4; maybe TRBD1 (6 bases). With 0 bases removed from V and 3 bases from J, the gap between germline ends came to 11 bases. Germline loops: CDR1 LGHNA, CDR2 YSLEER. CDR3 size: 16 residues. CDR3 in amino acids: CASSQDLGGANEKLFF. CDR3 in DNA: TGCGCCAGCAGCCAAGATTTAGGGGGAGCTAATGAAAAACTGTTTTTT.

The J gene is TRBJ2-2, the V gene TRBV6-5; D call uncertain. Trimming removed 0 bases at V and 6 bases at J, with 11 bases between. Looked up from germline, CDR1 is MNHEY and CDR2 is SVGAGI. CDR3 length: 15 amino acids. CDR3 amino acids: CASSYSLTMAGELFF. The CDR3 region has the DNA TGTGCCAGCAGTTACTCGCTAACCATGGCCGGGGAGCTGTTTTTT.

The chain carries TRBV5-5 and TRBJ2-1; D is uncertain. The germline V gene encodes CDR1 SGHKS and CDR2 YYEKEE (reference sequence). The CDR3 length is 13 residues. With 0 bases removed from V and 9 bases from J, the gap between germline ends came to 10 bases. CDR3 in amino acids: CASSLVPPGEQFF. CDR3 coding DNA: TGTGCCAGCAGCTTGGTCCCTCCCGGTGAGCAGTTCTTC.

V is TRBV7-3 and J is TRBJ2-1, with D maybe TRBD2 (6 bases). Deletions cut 2 bases from V and 7 bases from J, with 9 bases between. CDR3 length: 13 amino acids. Germline V gene data show CDR1 as SGHTA and CDR2 as FQGTGA. CDR3 sequence: CASSLGGSNEQFF. The CDR3 coding sequence is TGTGCCAGCAGCTTAGGGGGGTCAAATGAGCAGTTCTTC. The entire variable domain, with the rest obtained from reference TRBV7-3 and TRBJ2-1, is as follows: GAGVSQTPSNKVTEKGKYVELRCDPISGHTALYWYRQSLGQGPEFLIYFQGTGAADDSGLPNDRFFAVRPEGSVSTLKIQRTERGDSAVYLCASSLGGSNEQFFGPGTRLTVL.

The chain has TRBV15 and TRBJ1-4; the match to TRBD1 covers 7 bases. Germline lookup yields CDR1 LNHNV and CDR2 YYDKDF (reference sequence). The CDR3 is 15 residues long. V dropped 5 bases and J dropped 4; count of bases not matched to a gene: 7. The CDR3: CATSLRTGINEKLFF. Written as DNA, the CDR3 is TGTGCCACCAGCTTACGGACAGGAATTAATGAAAAACTGTTTTTT.

The gene calls are TRBV28 and TRBJ2-7, with TRBD2 matching over 7 bases. The CDR3 extends over 16 amino acids. Germline V CDR1 and CDR2: MDHEN, SYDVKM. V trimming: 3 bases; J trimming: 0 bases; junction bases outside the gene matches: 8. The CDR3 region has the DNA TGTGCCAGCAGTTTTGTGCCGGGAGGCAGCTCCTACGAGCAGTACTTC. As protein: CASSFVPGGSSYEQYF. Full variable domain (rest looked up from reference TRBV28 and TRBJ2-7): DVKVTQSSRYLVKRTGEKVFLECVQDMDHENMFWYRQDPGLGLRLIYFSYDVKMKEKGDIPEGYSVSREKKERFSLILESASTNQTSMYLCASSFVPGGSSYEQYFGPGTRLTVT.

V usage is TRBV18 and J usage is TRBJ2-1, with 10 bases matching TRBD1. Germline trimming cut 8 bases from V and 5 bases from J; bases unmatched to any gene: 6. The CDR3 sequence is 14 residues long. The germline V gene has CDR1 KGHSH and CDR2 LQKENI. CDR3 sequence reads: CASRPGQGNNEQFF. The CDR3 DNA sequence: TGTGCCAGCCGACCGGGACAGGGGAACAATGAGCAGTTCTTC.

This chain links TRBV7-8 with TRBJ2-7, with D possibly being TRBD1 (8 bases). This CDR3 comprises 15 residues. Trimming cost V 7 bases and J 2 bases, with 18 bases left between them. The germline gives CDR1 SGHVS, CDR2 FQNEAQ. CDR3 DNA: TGTGCCAGCACCCGGGGGGACAGGCGAACCTACGAGCAGTACTTC. Amino acids: CASTRGDRRTYEQYF. The full variable domain, with the rest looked up from reference TRBV7-8 and TRBJ2-7, is GAGVSQSPRYKVAKRGQDVALRCDPISGHVSLFWYQQALGQGPEFLTYFQNEAQLDKSGLPSDRFFAERPEGSVSTLKIQRTQQEDSAVYLCASTRGDRRTYEQYFGPGTRLTVT.

The chain uses TRBV19 and TRBJ2-3; 14 bases map to TRBD2. V lost 7 bases to trimming and J lost 5 bases; unmatched junction nucleotides: 2. Germline V gives CDR1 LNHDA, CDR2 SQIVND (reference sequence). The CDR3 contains 14 residues. The CDR3 nucleotides are TGTGCCAGTACCGGACTAGCGGGAGGAGATACGCAGTATTTT. This gives the protein CASTGLAGGDTQYF.

The chain couples TRBV28 to TRBJ2-6, with 7 bases aligning to TRBD1. The V gene's germline CDR1 is MDHEN and CDR2 SYDVKM. Trimming at V came to 4 bases and at J to 2 bases, leaving 17 bases not matched to a gene. This CDR3 region has 20 residues. For the CDR3, the DNA is TGTGCCAGCAGTTACCTCCAAGGGGGCTACCCTTATACTGGGGCCAACGTCCTGACTTTC. As protein: CASSYLQGGYPYTGANVLTF.

The genes are TRBV13 and TRBJ2-7; 10 bases align to TRBD2. Looked up from germline, CDR1 is PRHDT and CDR2 is FYEKMQ (reference sequence). CDR3 size: 16 residues. Trimming removed 5 bases from V and 3 bases from J; junction bases left unmatched: 10. CDR3 loop: CASSPTLAGFNYEQYF. As DNA, the CDR3 is TGTGCCAGCAGCCCGACACTAGCGGGGTTTAACTACGAGCAGTACTTC.

The chain combines TRBV5-1 with TRBJ2-7; a weak D match, TRBD1 (6 bases). V was shortened by 4 bases and J by 2 bases, with 13 bases between the two germline ends. CDR1 and CDR2 (germline): SGHRS, YFSETQ. This CDR3 has 14 amino acids. The CDR3 bases are TGCGCCAGCAGCACGGGACAATTAACCTACGAGCAGTACTTC. This translates into CASSTGQLTYEQYF. The whole variable domain, remainder taken from reference TRBV5-1 and TRBJ2-7, is KAGVTQTPRYLIKTRGQQVTLSCSPISGHRSVSWYQQTPGQGLQFLFEYFSETQRNKGNFPGRFSGRQFSNSRSEMNVSTLELGDSALYLCASSTGQLTYEQYFGPGTRLTVT.

V is TRBV5-6 and J is TRBJ1-2, with D unclear. Germline V gene lookup returns CDR1 SGHDT and CDR2 YYEEEE. The CDR3 runs 14 residues. V was trimmed by 0 bases and J by 2 bases, leaving 8 bases between them. CDR3 residues: CASSLARLNYGYTF. As DNA, the CDR3 is TGTGCCAGCAGCTTGGCTAGACTCAACTATGGCTACACCTTC.